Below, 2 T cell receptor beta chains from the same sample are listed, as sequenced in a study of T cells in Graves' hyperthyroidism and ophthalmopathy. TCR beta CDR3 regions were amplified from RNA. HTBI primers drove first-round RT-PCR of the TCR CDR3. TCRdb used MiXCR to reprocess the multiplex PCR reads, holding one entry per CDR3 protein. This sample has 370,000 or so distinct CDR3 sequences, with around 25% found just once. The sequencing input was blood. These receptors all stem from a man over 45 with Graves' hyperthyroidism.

The CDR3 loop reads CASSQDWDQPQHF. The CDR3, as DNA: TGTGCCAGCAGCCAAGATTGGGATCAGCCCCAGCATTTT. The chain employs TRBV3-1 and TRBJ1-5; no definite D call. Trimming cost V 0 bases and J 5 bases, with 5 bases left between them. CDR1 and CDR2 from the germline V gene are LGHDT and YNNKEL (reference sequence). There are 13 residues in the CDR3.

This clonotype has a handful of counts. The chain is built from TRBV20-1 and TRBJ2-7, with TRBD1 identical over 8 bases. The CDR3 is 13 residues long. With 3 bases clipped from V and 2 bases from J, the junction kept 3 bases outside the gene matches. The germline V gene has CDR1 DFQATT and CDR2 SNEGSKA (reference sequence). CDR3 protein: CSARTGVAYEQYF. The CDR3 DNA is TGCAGTGCTAGGACAGGGGTGGCCTACGAGCAGTACTTC.